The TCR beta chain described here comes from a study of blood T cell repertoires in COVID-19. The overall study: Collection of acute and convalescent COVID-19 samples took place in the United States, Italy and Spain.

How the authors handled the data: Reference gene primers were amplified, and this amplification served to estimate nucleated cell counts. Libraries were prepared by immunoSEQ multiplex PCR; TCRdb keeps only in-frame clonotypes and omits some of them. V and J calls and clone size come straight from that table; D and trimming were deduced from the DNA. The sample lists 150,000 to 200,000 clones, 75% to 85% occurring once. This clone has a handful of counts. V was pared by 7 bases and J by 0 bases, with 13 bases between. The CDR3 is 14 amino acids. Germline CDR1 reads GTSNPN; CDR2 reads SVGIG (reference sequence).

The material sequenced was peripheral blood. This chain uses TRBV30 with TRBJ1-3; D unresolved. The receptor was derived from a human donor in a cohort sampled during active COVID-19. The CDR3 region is CALGERVSGNTIYF. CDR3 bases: TGTGCCTTGGGTGAGCGGGTCTCTGGAAACACCATATATTTT.